The T cell receptor beta chain described here comes from a study of cytomegalovirus exposure and HLA in healthy donors. Findings and caveats of the study: For presence/absence analyses, sequencing depth was assumed to be roughly uniform across donors.

CDR1 is MNHNS, CDR2 SASEGT, per germline. V lost 6 bases and J lost 4; bases outside the gene matches: 8. This CDR3 is built from 15 residues. PCR amplification relied on 60 Vbeta primers (plus 13 Jbeta primers). Assay: immunoSEQ multiplex PCR; the TCRdb copy retains only in-frame clones and omits some. Among approximately 150,000 clones listed, more than 70% were seen once. A word on this clone: Its antigen is currently unknown.

Nominally healthy donors provided the samples, though records likely missed some immune exposures. This sequence was found in a woman aged 60 to 75 in good health and CMV-seronegative. V and J are TRBV6-1 and TRBJ2-7; 11 bases map to TRBD2. The sequenced material came from PBMCs. CDR3 DNA: TGTGCCAGCAGCGGGACTAGCGGTTACGCTTACGAGCAGTACTTC. It yields the protein CASSGTSGYAYEQYF.